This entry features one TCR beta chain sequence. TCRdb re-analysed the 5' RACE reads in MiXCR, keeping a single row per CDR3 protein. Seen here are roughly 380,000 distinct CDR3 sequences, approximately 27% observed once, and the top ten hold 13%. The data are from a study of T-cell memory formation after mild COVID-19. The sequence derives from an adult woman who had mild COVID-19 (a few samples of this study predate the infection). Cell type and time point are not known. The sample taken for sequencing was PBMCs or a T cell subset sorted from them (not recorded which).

In nucleotides, the CDR3 is TGCAGTGCTAGAGATCTAAAGGGAAACTATGGCTACACCTTC. This encodes CSARDLKGNYGYTF. This chain connects TRBV20-1 to TRBJ1-2; D gene unclear. This CDR3 is built from 14 residues. Germline CDR1 reads DFQATT; CDR2 reads SNEGSKA (reference sequence). The ends were cut back, 0 bases at V and 2 bases at J, with 10 bases in the middle.